This is a list of T cell receptor beta chains from one sample in a study of shared clonotypes between healthy human individuals. TCRdb keeps only in-frame clones here, not all; method: immunoSEQ multiplex PCR. The sample has 2.5 million or so clones; about 92% are singletons. The sequenced material came from naive CD4+ T cells sorted from blood. The receptors here all came from a man between 18 and 29 years old in good health. The CDR3 runs from the conserved cysteine through the conserved F or W. The D gene is left open where the match is weak. Clone size is stated in some rows and not others, as once, few, many or a class when expanded.

j_gene | v_gene | abundance | d_gene | CDR3aa | CDR3nt
TRBJ2-3 | TRBV28 | NA | TRBD2 | CASSLAGGPGTQYF | TGTGCCAGCAGTCTAGCGGGGGGGCCTGGTACGCAGTATTTT
TRBJ2-7 | TRBV10-3 | NA | NA | CAISDKGLVYEQYF | TGTGCCATCAGTGACAAGGGGTTGGTCTACGAGCAGTACTTC
TRBJ2-1 | TRBV10-1 | NA | NA | CASSENSLAGNEQFF | TGCGCCAGCAGTGAGAATTCACTAGCCGGCAATGAGCAGTTCTTC
TRBJ1-6 | TRBV30 | NA | NA | CAWSVLSSYNSPLHF | TGTGCCTGGAGTGTTCTGAGCTCCTATAATTCACCCCTCCACTTT
TRBJ2-6 | TRBV29-1 | once | NA | CSVEDLPGPFSGANVLTF | TGCAGCGTTGAAGATCTACCCGGACCCTTCTCTGGGGCCAACGTCCTGACTTTC
TRBJ2-3 | TRBV11-2 | NA | TRBD2 | CASSFTGTSGTDTQYF | TGTGCCAGCAGCTTTACCGGGACTAGCGGCACAGATACGCAGTATTTT
TRBJ2-3 | TRBV7-9 | NA | TRBD2 | CASSLALFVREGRTDTQYF | TGTGCCAGCAGCTTAGCGCTATTTGTCCGGGAGGGCCGGACAGATACGCAGTATTTT
TRBJ2-5 | TRBV5-1 | NA | TRBD1 | CASSSGTGTGETQYF | TGCGCCAGCAGTTCCGGGACAGGAACGGGGGAGACCCAGTACTTC
TRBJ2-7 | TRBV2 | NA | NA | CASRSGWEAHEQYF | TGTGCCAGCAGGTCCGGGTGGGAGGCCCACGAGCAGTACTTC
TRBJ1-1 | TRBV29-1 | NA | NA | CSVGGRMNTEAFF | TGCAGCGTAGGGGGACGGATGAACACTGAAGCTTTCTTT
TRBJ2-1 | TRBV5-1 | few | NA | CASSLDSSSYNEQFF | TGCGCCAGCAGCTTGGACTCGAGCTCCTACAATGAGCAGTTCTTC
TRBJ2-7 | TRBV6-1 | NA | TRBD1 | CASSAGTGYYEQYF | TGTGCCAGCAGTGCCGGGACAGGTTACTACGAGCAGTACTTC
TRBJ2-2 | TRBV13 | NA | NA | CASSRPTRTNTGELFF | TGTGCCAGCAGTCGTCCTACTAGAACGAACACCGGGGAGCTGTTTTTT
TRBJ1-2 | TRBV7-9 | NA | NA | CASSLLSQYGYTF | TGTGCCAGCAGCCTATTATCCCAATATGGCTACACCTTC
TRBJ2-6 | TRBV19 | NA | NA | CASSREANVLTF | TGTGCCAGTAGTCGGGAGGCCAACGTCCTGACTTTC
TRBJ2-2 | TRBV2 | NA | TRBD1 | CASSEDGTGWLGGELFF | TGTGCCAGCAGTGAAGACGGGACAGGGTGGTTGGGCGGGGAGCTGTTTTTT
TRBJ2-7 | TRBV15 | NA | NA | CATSRDLTRAYEQYF | TGTGCCACCAGCAGAGATTTAACTAGGGCCTACGAGCAGTACTTC
TRBJ1-4 | TRBV7-9 | few | NA | CASSLAESEKLFF | TGTGCCAGCAGCTTAGCGGAAAGTGAAAAACTGTTTTTT
TRBJ1-1 | TRBV4-2 | NA | TRBD1 | CASSHLAVGQGTEAFF | TGTGCCAGCAGCCACCTAGCCGTGGGACAGGGCACTGAAGCTTTCTTT
TRBJ2-7 | TRBV6-5 | NA | TRBD2 | CASTAPSGSYEQYF | TGTGCCAGCACCGCGCCTAGCGGGAGCTACGAGCAGTACTTC
TRBJ2-7 | TRBV6-6 | NA | NA | CASSLIRETGEQYF | TGTGCCAGCAGTCTGATCAGGGAAACAGGCGAGCAGTACTTC
TRBJ2-5 | TRBV5-1 | once | NA | CASSSRGRGEETQYF | TGCGCCAGCAGCTCCAGGGGACGGGGGGAAGAGACCCAGTACTTC
TRBJ1-2 | TRBV5-5 | NA | NA | CASSSETGAANYGYTF | TGTGCCAGCAGCTCCGAAACAGGAGCCGCTAACTATGGCTACACCTTC
TRBJ1-2 | TRBV7-2 | NA | NA | CASSDRGPWNGYTF | TGTGCCAGCAGCGACCGGGGCCCCTGGAATGGCTACACCTTC
TRBJ1-5 | TRBV23-1 | NA | TRBD1 | CASATGADQPQHF | TGCGCCAGCGCGACAGGGGCGGATCAGCCCCAGCATTTT
TRBJ2-7 | TRBV7-3 | NA | NA | CASSPVGGSYEQYF | TGTGCCAGCAGCCCCGTCGGCGGATCCTACGAGCAGTACTTC
TRBJ2-2 | TRBV18 | NA | NA | CASSPPVSQANTGELFF | TGTGCCAGCTCACCACCGGTGAGCCAGGCGAACACCGGGGAGCTGTTTTTT
TRBJ2-6 | TRBV5-4 | NA | NA | CASSLPGANVLTF | TGTGCCAGCAGCTTGCCTGGGGCCAACGTCCTGACTTTC
TRBJ2-1 | TRBV5-1 | NA | NA | CASSLLGRKSLDEQFF | TGCGCCAGCAGTCTTTTAGGGAGAAAATCCTTGGATGAGCAGTTCTTC